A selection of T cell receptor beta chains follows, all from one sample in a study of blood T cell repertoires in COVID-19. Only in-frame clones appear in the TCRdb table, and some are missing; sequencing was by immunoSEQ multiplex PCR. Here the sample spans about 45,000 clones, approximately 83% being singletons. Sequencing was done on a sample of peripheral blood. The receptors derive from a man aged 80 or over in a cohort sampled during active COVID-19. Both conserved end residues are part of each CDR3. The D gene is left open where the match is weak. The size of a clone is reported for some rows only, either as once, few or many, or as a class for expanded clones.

CASSFHGTDLRGTEAFF	TGCGCCAGCAGCTTCCACGGGACGGACCTCAGGGGCACTGAAGCTTTCTTT	-	TRBV5-1	TRBJ1-1	-
CASSSGGPLTGELFF	TGTGCCAGCAGCTCGGGGGGACCTCTCACCGGGGAGCTGTTTTTT	-	TRBV7-3	TRBJ2-2	TRBD2
CASSRGYLTNEKLFF	TGTGCCAGCAGCCGGGGATATTTGACTAATGAAAAACTGTTTTTT	-	TRBV9	TRBJ1-4	-
CASRAGTGGSSPLHF	TGTGCCAGCAGAGCGGGGACAGGGGGCTCCTCACCCCTCCACTTT	few	TRBV27	TRBJ1-6	TRBD1
CATSTHPGVWEKLFF	TGTGCCACCAGCACCCACCCCGGGGTCTGGGAAAAACTGTTTTTT	-	TRBV15	TRBJ1-4	-
CASSHARGGGSTDTQYF	TGCGCCAGCAGCCACGCCCGGGGTGGGGGCTCCACAGATACGCAGTATTTT	-	TRBV4-1	TRBJ2-3	-
CASSLGPIQPQHF	TGCGCCAGCAGTCTTGGTCCTATTCAGCCCCAGCATTTT	-	TRBV5-1	TRBJ1-5	-
CASSLGTPGFYGYTF	TGCGCCAGCAGCTTGGGCACCCCGGGATTCTATGGCTACACCTTC	-	TRBV5-1	TRBJ1-2	-
CASSVGQGGDNEQFF	TGTGCCAGCAGCGTGGGACAGGGTGGAGACAATGAGCAGTTCTTC	-	TRBV11-2	TRBJ2-1	TRBD1
CASSLWGSNEKLFF	TGTGCCAGCAGTTTATGGGGCTCTAATGAAAAACTGTTTTTT	-	TRBV27	TRBJ1-4	-
CASSTSGGAGYEQYF	TGTGCCAGCAGCACTAGCGGGGGGGCAGGGTACGAGCAGTACTTC	-	TRBV7-2	TRBJ2-7	TRBD2
CASSDQGRSYNEQFF	TGTGCCAGCAGTGATCAGGGCCGCTCCTACAATGAGCAGTTCTTC	-	TRBV6-4	TRBJ2-1	-
CASSIARDTLEAFF	TGTGCCAGTAGTATAGCCCGGGACACCCTTGAAGCTTTCTTT	-	TRBV19	TRBJ1-1	-
CASSPQWGLGQPQHF	TGCGCCAGCAGCCCTCAGTGGGGGCTGGGTCAGCCCCAGCATTTT	-	TRBV5-1	TRBJ1-5	-
CASSIWRQGINSNQPQHF	TGTGCCAGTAGTATTTGGCGACAGGGGATTAATAGCAATCAGCCCCAGCATTTT	-	TRBV19	TRBJ1-5	TRBD1
CASSLSYQQTGSGYTF	TGTGCCAGCAGTTTGAGTTACCAACAGACAGGGTCGGGCTACACCTTC	once	TRBV28	TRBJ1-2	TRBD1
CASTDSYRGNQPQHF	TGTGCCAGTACCGACAGCTATCGGGGCAATCAGCCCCAGCATTTT	-	TRBV28	TRBJ1-5	-
CASSLQGSYGYTF	TGTGCCAGCAGCTTACAGGGATCCTATGGCTACACCTTC	-	TRBV7-8	TRBJ1-2	-
CASSLAQKGETQYF	TGCGCCAGCAGCTTGGCCCAAAAGGGGGAGACCCAGTACTTC	once	TRBV5-1	TRBJ2-5	-
CASSLTGYTEAFF	TGTGCCAGCAGCTTAACGGGGTACACTGAAGCTTTCTTT	-	TRBV7-2	TRBJ1-1	-
CAWSAGTSPYEQYF	TGTGCCTGGAGTGCGGGGACTAGTCCCTACGAGCAGTACTTC	-	TRBV30	TRBJ2-7	TRBD2
CASSVSGGGYTF	TGTGCCAGCAGCGTATCCGGTGGTGGCTACACCTTC	-	TRBV9	TRBJ1-2	-
CASSSWGGADTQYF	TGTGCCAGCAGTTCGTGGGGCGGGGCAGATACGCAGTATTTT	-	TRBV28	TRBJ2-3	-
CASSKALRGERYEQYF	TGTGCCAGCAGCAAAGCCCTCCGCGGGGAGCGCTACGAGCAGTACTTC	-	TRBV21-1	TRBJ2-7	-
CASSDRAGGYGEQFF	TGTGCCAGCAGTGATCGGGCAGGGGGCTACGGTGAGCAGTTCTTC	-	TRBV6-1	TRBJ2-1	TRBD1
CASRPGTGGAANYGYTF	TGTGCCAGCAGACCCGGGACAGGGGGCGCCGCTAACTATGGCTACACCTTC	-	TRBV7-9	TRBJ1-2	TRBD1
CASSYSGQGRNYGYTF	TGTGCCAGCAGTTACTCCGGACAGGGTCGTAATTATGGCTACACCTTC	-	TRBV6-6	TRBJ1-2	TRBD1
CASSPQYTGELFF	TGCGCCAGCAGCCCACAGTACACCGGGGAGCTGTTTTTT	-	TRBV4-3	TRBJ2-2	-
CASSVEATGGVDTQYF	TGTGCCAGCAGCGTAGAGGCGACAGGGGGGGTGGATACGCAGTATTTT	-	TRBV9	TRBJ2-3	TRBD1
CASTGTREAPLHF	TGTGCCAGCACCGGGACCCGGGAGGCACCCCTCCACTTT	once	TRBV12-3/TRBV12-4	TRBJ1-6	-
CASSPLTRNTEAFF	TGTGCCAGCAGCCCCCTGACACGGAACACTGAAGCTTTCTTT	medium-sized	TRBV7-9	TRBJ1-1	-
CASSTSGVPTDTQYF	TGTGCCAGCAGTACTAGCGGGGTACCCACAGATACGCAGTATTTT	-	TRBV6-5	TRBJ2-3	TRBD2